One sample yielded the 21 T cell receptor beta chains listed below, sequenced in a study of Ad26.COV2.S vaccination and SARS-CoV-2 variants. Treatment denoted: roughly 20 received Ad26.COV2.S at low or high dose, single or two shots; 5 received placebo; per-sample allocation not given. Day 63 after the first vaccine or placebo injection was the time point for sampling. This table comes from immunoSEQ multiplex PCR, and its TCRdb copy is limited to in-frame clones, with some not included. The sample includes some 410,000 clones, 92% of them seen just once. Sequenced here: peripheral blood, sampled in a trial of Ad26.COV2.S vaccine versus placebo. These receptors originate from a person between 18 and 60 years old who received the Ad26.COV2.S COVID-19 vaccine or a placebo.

This CDR3 is CASSEWGVSGNTIYF. The CDR3 DNA reads TGCGCCAGCAGTGAGTGGGGAGTCTCTGGAAACACCATATATTTT. The genes are TRBV10-2 and TRBJ1-3; D is undetermined. V shed 1 base and J shed 0 bases, with 7 bases lying between them. From germline, CDR1 is WSHSY and CDR2 SAAADI. This CDR3 has 15 amino acids.

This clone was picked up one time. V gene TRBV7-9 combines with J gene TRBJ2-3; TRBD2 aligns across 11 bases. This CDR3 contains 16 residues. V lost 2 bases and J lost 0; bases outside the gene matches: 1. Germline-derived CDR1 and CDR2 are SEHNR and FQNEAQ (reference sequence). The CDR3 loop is CASSLIAGGSTDTQYF. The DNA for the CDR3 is TGTGCCAGCAGCTTAATAGCGGGAGGGAGCACAGATACGCAGTATTTT.

CDR3 sequence reads: CASSQDPPSGGSTDTQYF. In nucleotides, the CDR3 is TGCGCCAGCAGCCAAGATCCGCCGAGCGGGGGTAGCACAGATACGCAGTATTTT. The rearrangement uses TRBV4-1 and TRBJ2-3, with TRBD2 matching over 8 bases. Per the germline V gene, CDR1 is MGHRA and CDR2 is YSYEKL. The trim removed 0 bases at V and 0 bases at J, leaving 8 bases unmatched. The CDR3 runs 18 residues.

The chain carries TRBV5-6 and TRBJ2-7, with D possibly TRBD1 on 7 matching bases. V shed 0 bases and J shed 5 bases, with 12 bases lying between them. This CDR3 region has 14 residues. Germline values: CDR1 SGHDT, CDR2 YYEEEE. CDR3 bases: TGTGCCAGCAGCTTGGGCCCAGGGGGGAACGAGCAGTACTTC. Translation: CASSLGPGGNEQYF. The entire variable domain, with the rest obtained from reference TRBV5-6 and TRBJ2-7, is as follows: DAGVTQSPTHLIKTRGQQVTLRCSPKSGHDTVSWYQQALGQGPQFIFQYYEEEERQRGNFPDRFSGHQFPNYSSELNVNALLLGDSALYLCASSLGPGGNEQYFGPGTRLTVT.

CDR3 sequence: CASSGPGQRAFF. The CDR3 DNA reads TGTGCCAGCAGCGGACCGGGACAAAGGGCTTTCTTT. This sequence joins TRBV9 and TRBJ1-1; D may be TRBD1 (6 bases). CDR3 size: 12 residues. Germline V gene data show CDR1 as SGDLS and CDR2 as YYNGEE. The ends were cut back, 3 bases at V and 11 bases at J, with 14 bases in the middle.

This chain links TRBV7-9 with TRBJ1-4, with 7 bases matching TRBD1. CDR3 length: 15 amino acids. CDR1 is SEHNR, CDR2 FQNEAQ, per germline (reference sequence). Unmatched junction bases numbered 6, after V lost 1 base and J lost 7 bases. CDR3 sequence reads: CASSLGSGGSEKLFF. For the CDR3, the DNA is TGTGCCAGCAGCTTAGGGTCAGGGGGAAGTGAAAAACTGTTTTTT. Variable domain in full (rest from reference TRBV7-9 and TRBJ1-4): DTGVSQNPRHKITKRGQNVTFRCDPISEHNRLYWYRQTLGQGPEFLTYFQNEAQLEKSRLLSDRFSAERPKGSFSTLEIQRTEQGDSAMYLCASSLGSGGSEKLFFGSGTQLSVL.

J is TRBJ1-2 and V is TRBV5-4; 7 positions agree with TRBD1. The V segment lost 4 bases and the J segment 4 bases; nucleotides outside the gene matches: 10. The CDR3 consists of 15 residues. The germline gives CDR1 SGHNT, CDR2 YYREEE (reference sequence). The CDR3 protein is CASSDGTATPYGYTF. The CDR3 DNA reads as TGTGCCAGCAGCGACGGGACAGCAACACCCTATGGCTACACCTTC.

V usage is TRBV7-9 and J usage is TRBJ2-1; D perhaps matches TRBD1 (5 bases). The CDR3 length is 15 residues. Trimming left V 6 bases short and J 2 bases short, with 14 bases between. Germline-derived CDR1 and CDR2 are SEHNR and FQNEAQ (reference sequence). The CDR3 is CASSRTDTPYNEQFF. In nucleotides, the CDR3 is TGTGCCAGCAGTCGAACGGACACCCCCTACAATGAGCAGTTCTTC. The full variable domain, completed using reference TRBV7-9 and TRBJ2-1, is DTGVSQNPRHKITKRGQNVTFRCDPISEHNRLYWYRQTLGQGPEFLTYFQNEAQLEKSRLLSDRFSAERPKGSFSTLEIQRTEQGDSAMYLCASSRTDTPYNEQFFGPGTRLTVL.

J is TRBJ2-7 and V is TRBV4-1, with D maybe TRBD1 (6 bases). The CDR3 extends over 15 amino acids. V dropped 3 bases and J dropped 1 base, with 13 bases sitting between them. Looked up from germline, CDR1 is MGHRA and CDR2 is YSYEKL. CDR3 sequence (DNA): TGCGCCAGCAGCCAGGGGGCGGCAATTTCCTACGAGCAGTACTTC. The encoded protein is CASSQGAAISYEQYF.

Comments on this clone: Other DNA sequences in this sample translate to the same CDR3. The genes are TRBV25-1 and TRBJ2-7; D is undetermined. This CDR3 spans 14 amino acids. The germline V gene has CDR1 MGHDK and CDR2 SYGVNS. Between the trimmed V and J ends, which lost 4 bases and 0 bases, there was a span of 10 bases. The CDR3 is CASSGGLSSYEQYF. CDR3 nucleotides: TGTGCCAGCAGTGGTGGCCTCAGCTCCTACGAGCAGTACTTC.

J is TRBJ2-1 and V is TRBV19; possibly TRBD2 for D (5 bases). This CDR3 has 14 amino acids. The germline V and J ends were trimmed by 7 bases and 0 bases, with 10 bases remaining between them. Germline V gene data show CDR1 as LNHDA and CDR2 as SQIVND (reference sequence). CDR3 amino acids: CASNVGSSYNEQFF. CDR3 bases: TGTGCCAGTAACGTAGGGAGCTCCTACAATGAGCAGTTCTTC.

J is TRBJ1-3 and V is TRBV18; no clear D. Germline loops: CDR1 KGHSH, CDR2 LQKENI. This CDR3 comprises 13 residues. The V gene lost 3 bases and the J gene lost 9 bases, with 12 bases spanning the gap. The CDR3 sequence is CASSPRSETTIYF. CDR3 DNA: TGTGCCAGCTCACCTCGATCGGAGACCACCATATATTTT.

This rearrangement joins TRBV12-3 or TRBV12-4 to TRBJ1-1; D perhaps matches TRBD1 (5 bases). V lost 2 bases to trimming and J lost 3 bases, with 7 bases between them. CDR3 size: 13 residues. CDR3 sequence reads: CASSLQGDTEAFF. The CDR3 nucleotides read TGTGCCAGCAGTTTACAGGGAGACACTGAAGCTTTCTTT.

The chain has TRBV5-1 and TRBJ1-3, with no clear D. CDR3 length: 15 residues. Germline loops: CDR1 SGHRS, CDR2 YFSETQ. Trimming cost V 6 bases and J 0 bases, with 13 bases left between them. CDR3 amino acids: CASKSTESSGNTIYF. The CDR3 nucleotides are TGCGCCAGCAAATCGACCGAGAGCTCTGGAAACACCATATATTTT.

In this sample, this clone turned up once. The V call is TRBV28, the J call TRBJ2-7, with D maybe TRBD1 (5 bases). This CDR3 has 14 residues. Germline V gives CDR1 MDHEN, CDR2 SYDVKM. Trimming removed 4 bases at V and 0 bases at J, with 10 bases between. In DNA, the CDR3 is TGTGCCAGCAGTTACCGACAGCCCTCCTACGAGCAGTACTTC. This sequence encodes CASSYRQPSYEQYF.

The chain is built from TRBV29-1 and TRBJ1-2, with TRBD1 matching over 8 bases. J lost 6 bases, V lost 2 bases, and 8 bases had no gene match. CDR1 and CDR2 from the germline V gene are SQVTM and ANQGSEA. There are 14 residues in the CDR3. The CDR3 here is CSVELRQGYDGYTF. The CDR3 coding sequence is TGCAGCGTTGAATTGAGACAGGGGTATGATGGCTACACCTTC.

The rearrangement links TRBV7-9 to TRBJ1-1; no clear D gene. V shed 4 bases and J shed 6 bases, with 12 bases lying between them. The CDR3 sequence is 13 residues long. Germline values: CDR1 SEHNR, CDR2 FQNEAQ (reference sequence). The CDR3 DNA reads TGTGCCAGCAGCTCGGACGGCTATTCTGAAGCTTTCTTT. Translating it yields CASSSDGYSEAFF.

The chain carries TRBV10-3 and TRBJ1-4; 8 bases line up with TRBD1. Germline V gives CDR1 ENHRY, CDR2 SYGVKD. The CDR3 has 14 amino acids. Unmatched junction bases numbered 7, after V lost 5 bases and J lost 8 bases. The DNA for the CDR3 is TGTGCCATCAGTAAGGACAGGGAAGACGAAAAACTGTTTTTT. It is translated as CAISKDREDEKLFF.

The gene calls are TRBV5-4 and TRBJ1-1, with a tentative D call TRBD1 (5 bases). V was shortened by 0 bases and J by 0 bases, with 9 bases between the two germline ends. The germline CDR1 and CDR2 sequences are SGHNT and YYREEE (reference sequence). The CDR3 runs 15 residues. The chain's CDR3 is CASSLVGDLNTEAFF. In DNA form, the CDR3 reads TGTGCCAGCAGCTTGGTAGGGGATTTGAACACTGAAGCTTTCTTT.

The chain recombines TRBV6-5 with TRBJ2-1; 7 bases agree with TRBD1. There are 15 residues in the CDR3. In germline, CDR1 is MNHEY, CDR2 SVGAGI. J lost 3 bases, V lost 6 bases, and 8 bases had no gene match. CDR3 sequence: CASRKTGIGYNEQFF. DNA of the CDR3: TGTGCCAGCAGGAAGACAGGGATCGGCTACAATGAGCAGTTCTTC.

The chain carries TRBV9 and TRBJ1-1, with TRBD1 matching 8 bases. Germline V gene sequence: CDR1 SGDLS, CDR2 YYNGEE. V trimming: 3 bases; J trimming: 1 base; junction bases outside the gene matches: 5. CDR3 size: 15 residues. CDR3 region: CASSARGRENTEAFF. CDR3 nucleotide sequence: TGTGCCAGCAGCGCCAGGGGGCGGGAGAACACTGAAGCTTTCTTT.